This T cell receptor beta chain was identified during a study of cytomegalovirus exposure and HLA in healthy donors. A note on this clone: Its antigen is unknown.

Findings and limits, study-wide: A list of 164 TCR beta chains associated with cytomegalovirus was given.

Here immunoSEQ multiplex PCR was the method, and the copy in TCRdb shows in-frame clones only, minus some. The sample lists 150,000 to 200,000 clones, 85% occurring once. Germline lookup yields CDR1 MNHEY and CDR2 SMNVEV (reference sequence). The CDR3 contains 17 residues. V shed 0 bases and J shed 6 bases, with 20 bases lying between them. The rearrangement joins TRBV27 to TRBJ1-2; TRBD1 might be the D (5 bases). The clonotype comes from a man aged 18 to 30 in good health and CMV-seropositive. The sequenced material came from PBMCs. The CDR3 DNA sequence: TGTGCCAGCAGTTTATCCGTATTGACCCAACAGGCGGATGGCTACACCTTC. Amino acids: CASSLSVLTQQADGYTF.